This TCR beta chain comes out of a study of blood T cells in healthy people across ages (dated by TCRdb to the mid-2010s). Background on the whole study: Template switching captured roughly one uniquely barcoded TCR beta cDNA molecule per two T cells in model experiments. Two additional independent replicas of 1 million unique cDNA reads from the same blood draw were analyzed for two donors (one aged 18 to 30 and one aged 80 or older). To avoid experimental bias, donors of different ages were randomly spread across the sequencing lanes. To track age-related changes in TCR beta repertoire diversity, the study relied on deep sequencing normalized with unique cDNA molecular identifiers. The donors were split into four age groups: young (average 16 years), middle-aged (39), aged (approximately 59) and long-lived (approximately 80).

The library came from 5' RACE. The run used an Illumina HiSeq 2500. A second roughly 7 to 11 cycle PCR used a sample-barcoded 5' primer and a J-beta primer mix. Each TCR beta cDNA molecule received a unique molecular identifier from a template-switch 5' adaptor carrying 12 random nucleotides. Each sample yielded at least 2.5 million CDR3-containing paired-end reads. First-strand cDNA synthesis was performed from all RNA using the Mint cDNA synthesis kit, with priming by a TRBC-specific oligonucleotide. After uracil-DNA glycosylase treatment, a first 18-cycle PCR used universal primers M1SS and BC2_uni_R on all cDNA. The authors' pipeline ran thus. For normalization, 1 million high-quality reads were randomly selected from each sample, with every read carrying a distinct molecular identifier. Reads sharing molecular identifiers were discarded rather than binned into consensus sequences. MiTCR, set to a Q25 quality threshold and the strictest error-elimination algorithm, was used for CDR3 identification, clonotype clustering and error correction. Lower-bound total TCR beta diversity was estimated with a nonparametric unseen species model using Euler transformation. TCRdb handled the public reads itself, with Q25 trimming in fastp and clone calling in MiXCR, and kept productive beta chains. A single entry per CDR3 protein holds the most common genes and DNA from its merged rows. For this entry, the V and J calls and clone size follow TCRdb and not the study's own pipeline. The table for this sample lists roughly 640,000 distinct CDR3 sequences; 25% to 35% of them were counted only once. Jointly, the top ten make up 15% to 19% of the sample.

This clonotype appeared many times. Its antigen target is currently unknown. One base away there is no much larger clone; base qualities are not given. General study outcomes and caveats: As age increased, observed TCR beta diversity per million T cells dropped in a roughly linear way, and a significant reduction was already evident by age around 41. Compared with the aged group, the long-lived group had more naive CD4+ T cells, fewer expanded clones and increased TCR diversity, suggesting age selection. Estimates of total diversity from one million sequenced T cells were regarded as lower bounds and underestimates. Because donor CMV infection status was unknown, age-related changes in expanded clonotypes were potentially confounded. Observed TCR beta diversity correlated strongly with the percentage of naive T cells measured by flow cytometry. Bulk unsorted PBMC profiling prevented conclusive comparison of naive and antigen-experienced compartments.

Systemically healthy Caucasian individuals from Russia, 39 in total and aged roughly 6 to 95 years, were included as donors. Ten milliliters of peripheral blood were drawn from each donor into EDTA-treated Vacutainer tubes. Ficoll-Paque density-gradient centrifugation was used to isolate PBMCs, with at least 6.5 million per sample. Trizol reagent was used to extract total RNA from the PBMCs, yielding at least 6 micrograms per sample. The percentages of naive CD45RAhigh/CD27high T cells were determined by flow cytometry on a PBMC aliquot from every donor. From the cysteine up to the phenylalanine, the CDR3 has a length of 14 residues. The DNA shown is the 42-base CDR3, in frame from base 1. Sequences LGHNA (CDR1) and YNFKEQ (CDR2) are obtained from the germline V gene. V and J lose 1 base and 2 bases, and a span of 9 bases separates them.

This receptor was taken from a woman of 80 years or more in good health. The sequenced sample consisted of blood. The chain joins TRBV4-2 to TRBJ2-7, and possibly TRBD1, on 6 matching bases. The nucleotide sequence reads TGTGCCAGCAGCCAAGGGGGGCCTACCTACGAGCAGTACTTC. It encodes CASSQGGPTYEQYF.